The T cell receptor beta chain described here comes from a study of PD-L1 blockade in urothelial cancer. This clone showed up just a few times. Other DNA sequences in the sample encode the same CDR3. Trimming left V 0 bases short and J 4 bases short, with 18 bases between. Germline CDR1 reads MNHEY; CDR2 reads SMNVEV (reference sequence). This CDR3 comprises 17 residues. The table came from immunoSEQ multiplex PCR; TCRdb's copy has only in-frame clones and leaves some out. In the table there are 30,000 to 35,000 clones, 84% of which are singletons. This chain links TRBV27 with TRBJ1-2; D perhaps matches TRBD1 (5 bases). Sequences were derived from PBMCs, sampled around atezolizumab (anti-PD-L1) treatment. This clonotype originated in a man between 60 and 70 years old with urothelial cancer. CDR3 sequence: CASSLSPDIGAVYGYTF. CDR3 bases: TGTGCCAGCAGTTTATCTCCAGACATTGGGGCGGTCTATGGCTACACCTTC.